These 19 T cell receptor beta chains were sequenced from one sample in a study of blood T cell repertoires in COVID-19 (TCRdb year 2020). Libraries were built with the immunoSEQ multiplex PCR assay. TCRdb took this table from immuneACCESS and kept in-frame rearrangements with V and J called. Such tables lack part of the clones; where checked against another copy, unresolved V genes explain under half of the gap, and the rest is unexplained. Here the sample has 55,000 to 85,000 clones; approximately 86% occur a single time. Of the sample, approximately 12% is held by the ten largest clones. Material: peripheral blood. The receptors were gathered from a human donor in a cohort sampled during active COVID-19.

V is TRBV12-2 and J is TRBJ1-1; no check of the table's D call, TRBD1, against the DNA was made. TRBV12-2 is an annotated pseudogene. There are 16 residues in the CDR3. The CDR3 DNA is TGTGCAAGTCGCCTAAGGACAGTCCAGGGGGGCACTGAAGCTTTCTTT. Translated: CASRLRTVQGGTEAFF.

The chain recombines TRBV27 with TRBJ1-2; 9 nucleotides match TRBD1. After removal of 3 bases from V and 8 bases from J, the junction contained 10 bases not matched to a gene. The CDR3 length is 15 residues. The germline CDR1 and CDR2 sequences are MNHEY and SMNVEV (reference sequence). The CDR3 spells CASSFGPQGARGYTF. In DNA, the CDR3 is TGTGCCAGCAGTTTTGGACCACAGGGGGCGAGAGGCTACACCTTC.

The chain joins TRBV3-1 (or the pseudogene TRBV3-2) to TRBJ2-2; a weak D match, TRBD1 (5 bases). Germline assignment: CDR1 LGHDT and CDR2 YNNKEL (reference sequence). The germline V and J ends were trimmed by 1 base and 4 bases, with 7 bases remaining between them. The CDR3 extends over 14 amino acids. CDR3 DNA: TGTGCCAGCAGCCAAGGGGGCGGCACCGGGGAGCTGTTTTTT. Translation gives CASSQGGGTGELFF.

This chain uses TRBV18 with TRBJ1-6; possibly TRBD1 for D (5 bases). The germline CDR1 and CDR2 sequences are KGHSH and LQKENI. This CDR3 region has 16 residues. V was shortened by 4 bases and J by 8 bases, with 18 bases between the two germline ends. As DNA, the CDR3 is TGTGCCAGCTCACGCAGCAGGGCAAACCGGGATTCACCCCTCCACTTT. It translates to CASSRSRANRDSPLHF.

The rearrangement joins TRBV27 to TRBJ2-1; D may be TRBD2 (6 bases). Germline CDR1 is MNHEY and CDR2 is SMNVEV (reference sequence). Trimming cost V 1 base and J 8 bases, with 18 bases left between them. The CDR3 contains 16 residues. The CDR3 is CASSLYAGFGIDEQFF. The DNA for the CDR3 is TGTGCCAGCAGTTTATATGCGGGGTTCGGGATTGATGAGCAGTTCTTC.

The chain uses TRBV6-1 and TRBJ2-3; weak D call: TRBD2 (6 bases). The V end lost 3 bases, the J end lost 4 bases, and 11 bases lay between the germline ends. The CDR3 is 14 residues long. Germline V gives CDR1 MNHNS, CDR2 SASEGT. The DNA for the CDR3 is TGTGCCAGCAGTGATAGTTGGGGGGCAGATACGCAGTATTTT. This gives the protein CASSDSWGADTQYF.

The chain carries TRBV7-2 and TRBJ2-3, with TRBD2 matching over 7 bases. Germline CDR1 SGHTA, CDR2 FQGNSA. The length of the CDR3 is 17 residues. V lost 2 bases to trimming and J lost 2 bases; unmatched junction nucleotides: 10. In DNA, the CDR3 is TGTGCCAGCAGCTTATCTTGGGCTAGCGGTAACACAGATACGCAGTATTTT. This gives the protein CASSLSWASGNTDTQYF.

In this sample, this clone turned up a few times. The gene calls are TRBV6-5 and TRBJ2-2; TRBD1 is a possible D gene (7 bases). The CDR3 totals 14 residues. V was pared by 7 bases and J by 1 base, with 10 bases between. The germline CDR1 and CDR2 sequences are MNHEY and SVGAGI. In DNA form, the CDR3 reads TGTGCCAGCACCCAGGGGGGGAACACCGGGGAGCTGTTTTTT. Protein sequence: CASTQGGNTGELFF.

This chain connects TRBV2 to TRBJ1-2, with D possibly matching TRBD1 (6 bases). V was clipped by 1 base and J by 5 bases, with 11 bases between them. The CDR3 consists of 14 residues. Germline V gives CDR1 SNHLY, CDR2 FYNNEI. The CDR3 DNA sequence: TGTGCCAGCAGTGAAGAGGGGGGGGGTTATGGCTACACCTTC. Amino acids: CASSEEGGGYGYTF.

This clone appeared once. The rearrangement uses TRBV18 and TRBJ1-2; maybe TRBD1 (5 bases). The ends were cut back, 2 bases at V and 4 bases at J, with 17 bases in the middle. The CDR3 loop spans 16 amino acids. Looked up from germline, CDR1 is KGHSH and CDR2 is LQKENI. CDR3 sequence (DNA): TGTGCCAGCTCACCAACGACAGAGATCTCCTCCTATGGCTACACCTTC. Protein sequence: CASSPTTEISSYGYTF.

The V gene is TRBV4-2, the J gene TRBJ2-1, with D perhaps TRBD2 (7 bases). The CDR3 has 15 residues. Looked up from germline, CDR1 is LGHNA and CDR2 is YNFKEQ. V lost 1 base and J lost 5, with 12 bases in between. The CDR3 DNA sequence: TGTGCCAGCAGCCAAGGGGGGGGCGGGAACAATGAGCAGTTCTTC. Amino acids: CASSQGGGGNNEQFF.

V usage is TRBV9 and J usage is TRBJ2-3; 8 bases are a match to TRBD2. Germline CDR1 is SGDLS and CDR2 is YYNGEE. This CDR3 is built from 16 residues. Losses at the gene ends were 0 bases for V and 4 bases for J; bases not matched to a gene: 7. For the CDR3, the DNA is TGTGCCAGCAGCGTAGCGGGGGGGAGGGGTGCAGATACGCAGTATTTT. Amino acids: CASSVAGGRGADTQYF.

This clone has just one count. The chain has TRBV7-8 and TRBJ2-2; perhaps TRBD1 as D (6 bases). The ends were cut back, 5 bases at V and 0 bases at J, with 16 bases in the middle. This CDR3 is built from 17 residues. CDR1 is SGHVS and CDR2 is FQNEAQ in the germline V gene. In DNA, the CDR3 is TGTGCCAGCAGCCACTCCAACACAGGGACGAACACCGGGGAGCTGTTTTTT. It specifies CASSHSNTGTNTGELFF.

V and J are TRBV3-1 (or the pseudogene TRBV3-2) and TRBJ2-7; the D gene is possibly TRBD2 (5 bases). Germline CDR1 is LGHDT and CDR2 is YNNKEL (reference sequence). Trimming removed 0 bases from V and 2 bases from J, with 11 bases in between. The CDR3 covers 15 residues. The CDR3 DNA sequence: TGTGCCAGCAGCCAAGAATTAGGGAGAACCTACGAGCAGTACTTC. This sequence encodes CASSQELGRTYEQYF.

The chain carries TRBV10-3 and TRBJ1-5; D is unclear. V lost 2 bases and J 5 bases, leaving 10 bases between the germline ends. The length of the CDR3 is 14 residues. Looked up from germline, CDR1 is ENHRY and CDR2 is SYGVKD. This chain's CDR3 is CAISEAPRDQPQHF. Written as DNA, the CDR3 is TGTGCCATCAGTGAGGCCCCCCGCGATCAGCCCCAGCATTTT.

The genes are TRBV6-6 and TRBJ2-1; weak D call: TRBD2 (6 bases). Trimming pared 3 bases from V and 5 bases from J, leaving 14 bases between. The germline gives CDR1 MNHNY, CDR2 SVGAGI (reference sequence). The length of the CDR3 is 15 residues. CDR3 DNA: TGTGCCAGCAGTTATAGTACTAGCTGGAACAATGAGCAGTTCTTC. The encoded protein is CASSYSTSWNNEQFF.

This clone was seen once. The chain uses TRBV6-5 and TRBJ2-5; the match to TRBD2 covers 12 bases. In germline, CDR1 is MNHEY, CDR2 SVGAGI. Trimming removed 4 bases from V and 4 bases from J; junction bases left unmatched: 1. The CDR3 loop spans 14 amino acids. The CDR3 sequence is CASSLGLAGETQYF. CDR3 nucleotides: TGTGCCAGCAGTTTGGGACTAGCGGGAGAGACCCAGTACTTC.

V gene TRBV5-4 combines with J gene TRBJ2-3, with 13 bases matching TRBD2. The CDR3 consists of 18 residues. Trimming took 4 bases from V and 5 from J; bases not matched to a gene: 13. Germline CDR1 SGHNT, CDR2 YYREEE (reference sequence). Written as DNA, the CDR3 is TGTGCCAGCAGCCCAACTAGCGGGGGGGCGGGGGCAGGAGATACGCAGTATTTT. Protein sequence: CASSPTSGGAGAGDTQYF.

The chain combines TRBV5-4 with TRBJ2-3, with TRBD2 identical over 7 bases. J lost 1 base, V lost 4 bases, and 6 bases had no gene match. This CDR3 is built from 15 residues. Germline values: CDR1 SGHNT, CDR2 YYREEE (reference sequence). The CDR3 DNA reads TGTGCCAGCAGCCGTAGCGGGTCAGGCACAGATACGCAGTATTTT. Its translation: CASSRSGSGTDTQYF.